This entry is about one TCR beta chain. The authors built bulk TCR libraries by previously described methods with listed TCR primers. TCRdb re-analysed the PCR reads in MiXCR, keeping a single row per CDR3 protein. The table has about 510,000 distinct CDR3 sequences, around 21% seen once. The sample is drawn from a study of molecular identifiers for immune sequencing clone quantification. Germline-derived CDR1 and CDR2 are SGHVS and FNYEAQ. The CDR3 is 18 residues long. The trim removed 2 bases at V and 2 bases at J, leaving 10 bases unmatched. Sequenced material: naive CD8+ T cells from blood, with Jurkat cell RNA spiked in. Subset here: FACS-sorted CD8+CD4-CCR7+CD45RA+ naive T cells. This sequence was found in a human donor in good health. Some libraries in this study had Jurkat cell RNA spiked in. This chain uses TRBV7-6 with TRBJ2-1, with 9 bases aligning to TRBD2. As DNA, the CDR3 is TGTGCCAGCAGCTTAAACTTTTGGCTAGCGGGGACCTACAATGAGCAGTTCTTC. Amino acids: CASSLNFWLAGTYNEQFF.